The entry below describes one T cell receptor (beta chain). These data come from a study of cytomegalovirus exposure and HLA in healthy donors. About the research overall: The same platform was used for the 120 or so validation repertoires as for the approximately 610 first-cohort repertoires, as reported in a later analysis.

The V and J ends lost 7 bases and 1 base, in that order; junction bases with no gene match: 8. The CDR3 totals 15 residues. The germline gives CDR1 SNHLY, CDR2 FYNNEI. The donors were part of the validation cohort, which consisted of about 130 subjects and was separate from the first cohort of 670 or so subjects. Some clones are missing from TCRdb's copy, which holds only in-frame ones; the method was immunoSEQ multiplex PCR. This sample has fewer than 150,000 clones, with around 85% found just once. The rearrangement joins TRBV2 to TRBJ2-3; the match to TRBD2 covers 7 bases. The sequence came from a man aged 18 to 29 in good health and CMV-seropositive. The sequencing sample was made of PBMCs. CDR3 sequence (DNA): TGTGCCAGCACCCCGGCGGGAGAGGGCACAGATACGCAGTATTTT. Translated: CASTPAGEGTDTQYF. The full variable domain, with the rest looked up from reference TRBV2 and TRBJ2-3, is EPEVTQTPSHQVTQMGQEVILRCVPISNHLYFYWYRQILGQKVEFLVSFYNNEISEKSEIFDDQFSVERPDGSNFTLKIRSTKLEDSAMYFCASTPAGEGTDTQYFGPGTRLTVL.